The 27 T cell receptor beta chains in this list originate from one sample, sequenced in a study of shared clonotypes between healthy human individuals. Assay used: immunoSEQ multiplex PCR; TCRdb lists only in-frame clones, some missing. Of around 940,000 clones in the sample, around three quarters are singletons; the top ten hold around 1.5%. The sample taken for sequencing was memory CD4+ T cells sorted from blood. Subset reported: CD45RA-negative fraction. Every receptor here comes from a man younger than 30 in good health.

The sample holds a few counts of this clone. The chain combines TRBV19 with TRBJ1-2, with 8 bases fitting TRBD1. CDR1 and CDR2 from the germline V gene are LNHDA and SQIVND (reference sequence). This CDR3 has 16 amino acids. Unmatched junction bases numbered 8, after V lost 4 bases and J lost 1 base. The CDR3 nucleotides are TGTGCCAGTAGTAAGGGCGGGACAGGAAATAACTATGGCTACACCTTC. Translation: CASSKGGTGNNYGYTF.

The sample holds a few counts of this clone. This chain uses TRBV18 with TRBJ1-2, with D possibly being TRBD1 (6 bases). V lost 6 bases, J lost 6 bases, and 11 bases lay in between. Germline V gene lookup returns CDR1 KGHSH and CDR2 LQKENI. This CDR3 is 12 amino acids long. The CDR3 loop reads CASSRTDHGYTF. In DNA form, the CDR3 reads TGTGCCAGCTCTAGGACAGACCATGGCTACACCTTC.

The genes are TRBV7-9 and TRBJ2-1, with D uncertain. Germline loops: CDR1 SEHNR, CDR2 FQNEAQ (reference sequence). The CDR3 contains 16 residues. Trimming took off 5 bases at V and 0 bases at J, with 14 bases between the two ends. In DNA, the CDR3 is TGTGCCAGCAGCCCCACCCACAAGGTCTCCTACAATGAGCAGTTCTTC. As protein: CASSPTHKVSYNEQFF.

V is TRBV30 and J is TRBJ2-3, with 7 positions matching TRBD2. J gave up 4 bases and V 1 base, and 2 bases lay outside the gene matches. Looked up from germline, CDR1 is GTSNPN and CDR2 is SVGIG (reference sequence). The CDR3 is 13 amino acids. CDR3 DNA sequence: TGTGCCTGGAGTGCCCTAGCGGCAGATACGCAGTATTTT. Translating it yields CAWSALAADTQYF.

The table lists this clone with a count of one. The V and J genes are TRBV27 and TRBJ2-7; 7 bases agree with TRBD2. Germline assignment: CDR1 MNHEY and CDR2 SMNVEV (reference sequence). With V trimmed by 6 bases and J by 2 bases, 25 bases remained unmatched. The CDR3 has 20 amino acids. DNA for the CDR3: TGTGCCAGCAGCCGAGTTTGGGCCCCGTTGACCCAGCGGGATCCCTACGAGCAGTACTTC. This gives the protein CASSRVWAPLTQRDPYEQYF.

The V call is TRBV5-8, the J call TRBJ2-3; the match to TRBD1 covers 7 bases. The CDR3 is 16 residues long. The germline CDR1 and CDR2 sequences are SGHTS and YDEGEE. V lost 0 bases and J lost 0; bases outside the gene matches: 4. This chain's CDR3 is CASSLAGTVSTDTQYF. DNA for the CDR3: TGTGCCAGCAGCTTGGCCGGGACAGTAAGCACAGATACGCAGTATTTT.

With regard to this clone: One base away lies a much larger clone, so this may be a sequencing read error. The same CDR3 arises from other DNA sequences in this sample as well. CDR3 amino acids: CASSRGTGGRETQYF. The CDR3, as DNA: TGCGCCAGCAGCAGGGGGACAGGGGGCCGGGAGACCCAGTACTTC. The chain carries TRBV5-1 and TRBJ2-5, with 12 nucleotides matching TRBD1. V shed 4 bases, J shed 5 bases, and the junction held 6 bases outside the gene matches. The CDR3 spans 15 residues. Germline assignment: CDR1 SGHRS and CDR2 YFSETQ.

The gene calls are TRBV2 and TRBJ2-5; D may be TRBD2 (6 bases). The V end lost 5 bases, the J end lost 1 base, and 11 bases lay between the germline ends. The CDR3 is 14 amino acids. The germline gives CDR1 SNHLY, CDR2 FYNNEI. DNA of the CDR3: TGTGCCAGCAGTCAGACTAGGGTCCAAGAGACCCAGTACTTC. It is translated as CASSQTRVQETQYF. Together with reference TRBV2 and TRBJ2-5, the CDR3 gives the full variable domain: EPEVTQTPSHQVTQMGQEVILRCVPISNHLYFYWYRQILGQKVEFLVSFYNNEISEKSEIFDDQFSVERPDGSNFTLKIRSTKLEDSAMYFCASSQTRVQETQYFGPGTRLLVL.

J is TRBJ2-5 and V is TRBV5-1; TRBD1 aligns across 9 bases. Per the germline V gene, CDR1 is SGHRS and CDR2 is YFSETQ. The CDR3 sequence is 15 residues long. The V and J ends lost 5 bases and 5 bases, in that order; junction bases with no gene match: 10. The CDR3 DNA is TGCGCCAGCAGTTTAGACGGGACAGGGAAGGAGACCCAGTACTTC. It is translated as CASSLDGTGKETQYF.

As regards this clone: The junction departs from germline at one end; a sequencing error may be responsible. This chain uses TRBV15 with TRBJ2-5, with 7 bases identical to TRBD1. CDR1 is LNHNV and CDR2 is YYDKDF in the germline V gene (reference sequence). The CDR3 length is 12 residues. The CDR3 nucleotides read TGTGCCACCAACAGACAGGGAGAGACCCAGTACTTC. It encodes CATNRQGETQYF.

A note on this clone: This sequence is one base from a far larger clone and is likely a read error. The chain joins TRBV28 to TRBJ1-1, with D unclear. V was shortened by 6 bases and J by 1 base, with 21 bases between the two germline ends. CDR1 is MDHEN, CDR2 SYDVKM, per germline. CDR3 length: 17 residues. DNA for the CDR3: TGTGCCAGCAGACTAGGGCACACGGCGGGCTGGAACACTGAAGCTTTCTTT. This encodes CASRLGHTAGWNTEAFF.

This sequence joins TRBV5-4 and TRBJ1-2; TRBD1 matches at 7 bases. Germline assignment: CDR1 SGHNT and CDR2 YYREEE (reference sequence). The CDR3 extends over 14 amino acids. The J segment lost 2 bases and the V segment lost 5 bases, leaving 6 bases of the junction unmatched. The CDR3 loop is CASSFDRANYGYTF. CDR3 sequence (DNA): TGTGCCAGCAGTTTCGACAGGGCAAACTATGGCTACACCTTC.

The chain uses TRBV15 and TRBJ2-7, with D perhaps given as TRBD1 or TRBD2 (5 bases each). This CDR3 is 13 amino acids long. Germline loops: CDR1 LNHNV, CDR2 YYDKDF (reference sequence). Deletions cut 5 bases from V and 7 bases from J, with 15 bases between. The CDR3 reads CATSARVSGEQYF. DNA for the CDR3: TGTGCCACCAGCGCCAGGGTGTCGGGAGAGCAGTACTTC.

The chain combines TRBV10-1 with TRBJ2-7; the D is unclear. CDR1 WNHNN and CDR2 SYGVQD come from the germline V gene (reference sequence). V shed 3 bases and J shed 6 bases, with 12 bases lying between them. CDR3 length: 13 residues. Here the CDR3 reads CASSDRLGSEQYF. The CDR3 coding sequence is TGCGCCAGCAGTGATAGGTTGGGCAGCGAGCAGTACTTC.

The chain uses TRBV11-3 and TRBJ2-2; tentatively, D is TRBD1 (5 bases). This CDR3 comprises 14 residues. Germline V CDR1 and CDR2: SGHNT, YENEEA. The V gene lost 5 bases and the J gene lost 2 bases, with 9 bases spanning the gap. CDR3 in DNA: TGTGCCAGCAGCACGACAGCCAACACCGGGGAGCTGTTTTTT. Amino acid sequence: CASSTTANTGELFF.

The CDR3 region is CASSLQLGDSYEQYF. CDR3 bases: TGCGCCAGCAGCTTGCAGCTCGGGGACTCCTACGAGCAGTACTTC. The chain joins TRBV5-1 to TRBJ2-7, with TRBD2 as a possible D gene (5 bases). Germline V gives CDR1 SGHRS, CDR2 YFSETQ. The CDR3 loop spans 15 amino acids. V dropped 1 base and J dropped 0 bases, with 11 bases sitting between them.

The CDR3 DNA reads as TGTGCCAGCAGCTCCTCCTTGGGACCAAGGGCGACGGGATTCTATGGCTACACCTTC. It encodes CASSSSLGPRATGFYGYTF. The rearrangement joins TRBV7-9 to TRBJ1-2, with D possibly matching TRBD1 (5 bases). Germline V gives CDR1 SEHNR, CDR2 FQNEAQ (reference sequence). The CDR3 totals 19 residues. Trimming took off 4 bases at V and 4 bases at J, with 28 bases between the two ends.

In this sample, this clone turned up once. Other DNA sequences within the sample encode an identical CDR3. V is TRBV10-1 and J is TRBJ2-2; no reliable D call. Germline V gene lookup returns CDR1 WNHNN and CDR2 SYGVQD (reference sequence). Trimming stripped 2 bases from V and 5 bases from J, with 6 bases between. The CDR3 consists of 13 residues. The CDR3 region has the DNA TGCGCCAGCAGTGAGCGTCTTACCGGGGAGCTGTTTTTT. The encoded protein is CASSERLTGELFF.

This clone appeared once. The DNA for the CDR3 is TGTGCCAGCAGCTCCCGACTGGGGGTCCAAGAGACCCAGTACTTC. Translated, it gives CASSSRLGVQETQYF. V and J are TRBV7-2 and TRBJ2-5; D possibly uses TRBD1 or TRBD2 (5 bases each). The CDR3 length is 15 residues. Trimming pared 4 bases from V and 1 base from J, leaving 13 bases between. Germline CDR1 and CDR2: SGHTA and FQGNSA.

The CDR3 is CAIPVGPYTGGECEQYF. The CDR3 DNA follows: TGTGCCATTCCCGTGGGACCCTACACAGGGGGCGAGTGCGAGCAGTACTTC. This rearrangement joins TRBV19 to TRBJ2-7; 9 bases are a match to TRBD1. The V gene's germline CDR1 is LNHDA and CDR2 SQIVND (reference sequence). This CDR3 region has 17 residues. V dropped 10 bases and J dropped 6; count of bases not matched to a gene: 22.

The rearrangement joins TRBV7-9 to TRBJ1-6; D gene ambiguous. This CDR3 has 13 residues. The germline gives CDR1 SEHNR, CDR2 FQNEAQ (reference sequence). V lost 3 bases to trimming and J lost 5 bases, with 5 bases between them. The CDR3 is CASSFGDNSPLHF. The CDR3 region has the DNA TGTGCCAGCAGCTTCGGGGATAATTCACCCCTCCACTTT.

The J gene is TRBJ2-7, the V gene TRBV6-1; possible D gene TRBD2, 5 bases. V dropped 6 bases and J dropped 1 base, with 16 bases sitting between them. The CDR3 loop spans 15 amino acids. Germline V gives CDR1 MNHNS, CDR2 SASEGT. CDR3 loop: CASRDPWTDSYEQYF. The CDR3 coding sequence is TGTGCCAGCAGGGATCCCTGGACTGATTCCTACGAGCAGTACTTC.

V gene TRBV2 combines with J gene TRBJ1-2, with a weak D call TRBD1 (6 bases). The CDR3 is 14 amino acids. The germline CDR1 and CDR2 sequences are SNHLY and FYNNEI. Trimming cost V 8 bases and J 2 bases, with 15 bases left between them. The CDR3 nucleotides read TGTGCCAGCGCGACCAGGGGATCAAACTATGGCTACACCTTC. Residues: CASATRGSNYGYTF.

Turning to this clone: The same CDR3 also results from other DNA sequences found in this sample. J is TRBJ2-3 and V is TRBV19; the D is unclear. The CDR3 is 14 amino acids. V was pared by 1 base and J by 0 bases, with 5 bases between. Germline V gene lookup returns CDR1 LNHDA and CDR2 SQIVND (reference sequence). CDR3 residues: CASSIGKSTDTQYF. The DNA of the CDR3 is TGTGCCAGTAGTATAGGTAAAAGCACAGATACGCAGTATTTT.

This clone was found once. V gene TRBV2 combines with J gene TRBJ2-2, with TRBD2 matching over 10 bases. The CDR3 covers 14 residues. Germline CDR1 reads SNHLY; CDR2 reads FYNNEI. J was trimmed by 4 bases and V by 11 bases; bases with no gene match: 7. The CDR3 nucleotides read TGTGCCGGTCAGCGGGGGGGCGGCACCGGGGAGCTGTTTTTT. Protein sequence: CAGQRGGGTGELFF.

Worth noting for this clone: Different DNA sequences within this sample yield the same CDR3. The CDR3 region is CASSRQGVNEQFF. The CDR3 DNA reads TGTGCCAGCAGCCGCCAGGGGGTCAATGAGCAGTTCTTC. The chain combines TRBV7-2 with TRBJ2-1, with 7 bases aligning to TRBD1. Germline CDR1 SGHTA, CDR2 FQGNSA. The CDR3 loop spans 13 amino acids. Trimming removed 5 bases from V and 6 bases from J; junction bases left unmatched: 4.

Note on this clone: The same CDR3 is also encoded by other DNA sequences in this sample. The gene calls are TRBV7-2 and TRBJ1-4, with D unclear. From germline, CDR1 is SGHTA and CDR2 FQGNSA. Trimming pared 5 bases from V and 0 bases from J, leaving 7 bases between. The CDR3 totals 14 residues. The CDR3 region has the DNA TGTGCCAGCAGCCTCCAGGCAACTAATGAAAAACTGTTTTTT. Translated, it gives CASSLQATNEKLFF.